This record concerns one TCR beta chain sequence. The antigen remains undetermined. Trimming took off 1 base at V and 0 bases at J, with 7 bases between the two ends. The CDR3 is 15 amino acids. Germline loops: CDR1 SGHTA, CDR2 FQGNSA. This sample was included in a study of PD-1 blockade in classical Hodgkin lymphoma. Study-level points and caveats: By C4D1, diversity of CD4+ TCRs had risen significantly, whereas that of CD8+ TCRs had not.

Each and every patient relapsed after autologous stem cell transplantation, and patients got differing brentuximab vedotin exposure. Clones were read by immunoSEQ multiplex PCR, and TCRdb kept only the in-frame ones, dropping some. This sample carries more than 40,000 clones, around nine tenths of them seen once, and the ten largest clones take about 9%. V and J are TRBV7-2 and TRBJ1-3; D is uncertain. The TCR was taken from a human donor with classical Hodgkin lymphoma. The sequenced sample was peripheral blood mononuclear cells (PBMCs), obtained at baseline. CDR3 residues: CASSLVVSSGNTIYF. CDR3 coding DNA: TGTGCCAGCAGCTTAGTTGTGAGCTCTGGAAACACCATATATTTT.